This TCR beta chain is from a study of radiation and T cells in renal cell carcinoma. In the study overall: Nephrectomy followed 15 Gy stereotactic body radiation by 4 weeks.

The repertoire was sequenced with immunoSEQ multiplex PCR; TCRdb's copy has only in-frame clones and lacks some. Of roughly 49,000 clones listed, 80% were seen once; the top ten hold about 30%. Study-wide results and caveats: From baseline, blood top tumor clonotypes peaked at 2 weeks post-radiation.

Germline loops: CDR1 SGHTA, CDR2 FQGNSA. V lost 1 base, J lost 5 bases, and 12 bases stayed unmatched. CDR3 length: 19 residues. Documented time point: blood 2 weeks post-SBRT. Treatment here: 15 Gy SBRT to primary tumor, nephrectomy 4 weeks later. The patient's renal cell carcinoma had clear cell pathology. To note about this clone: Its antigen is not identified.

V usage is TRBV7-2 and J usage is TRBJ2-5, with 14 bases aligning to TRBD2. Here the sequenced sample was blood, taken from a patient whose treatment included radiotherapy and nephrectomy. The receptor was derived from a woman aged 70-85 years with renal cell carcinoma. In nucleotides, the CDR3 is TGTGCCAGCAGCTTAGAACTTGGGACTAGCGGGAGTGTTTTTGAGACCCAGTACTTC. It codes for CASSLELGTSGSVFETQYF. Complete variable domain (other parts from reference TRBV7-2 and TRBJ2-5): GAGVSQSPSNKVTEKGKDVELRCDPISGHTALYWYRQSLGQGLEFLIYFQGNSAPDKSGLPSDRFSAERTGGSVSTLTIQRTQQEDSAVYLCASSLELGTSGSVFETQYFGPGTRLLVL.